These T cell receptor beta chains were read from a single sample in a study of Graves' ophthalmopathy and Graves' hyperthyroidism. TCRdb re-derived calls from the multiplex PCR reads in MiXCR, one entry per CDR3 protein. The sample holds roughly 500,000 distinct CDR3 sequences, around 14% seen once. Sequenced sample: blood. These receptors were collected from a woman aged 25 to 39 with Graves' ophthalmopathy. Both conserved end residues are part of each CDR3. Each record gives: V gene, clone size, J gene, D gene, CDR3 DNA, CDR3 protein. A D gene is named only where the DNA matches it firmly. Clone size, where shown, is once, few, many, or a class for clones that have expanded.

v_gene: TRBV7-8
abundance: many
j_gene: TRBJ1-2
d_gene: TRBD1
CDR3nt: TGTGCCAGCAGCGTCACAGGGGGGGATGGCTACACCTTC
CDR3aa: CASSVTGGDGYTF

v_gene: TRBV7-8
abundance: many
j_gene: TRBJ1-2
d_gene: TRBD1
CDR3nt: TGTGCCAGCAGCGAGACAGGGCCCACCTTGATTAACTATGGCTACACCTTC
CDR3aa: CASSETGPTLINYGYTF

v_gene: TRBV10-3
abundance: .
j_gene: TRBJ1-4
d_gene: .
CDR3nt: TGTGCCATCAGTGAGTCGAACGGGAACGGGTTTGTAAAACTGTTTTTT
CDR3aa: CAISESNGNGFVKLFF

v_gene: TRBV12-3/TRBV12-4
abundance: .
j_gene: TRBJ1-6
d_gene: .
CDR3nt: TGTGCCAGCAGTTTAGGGCCTTCACCCCTCCACTTT
CDR3aa: CASSLGPSPLHF

v_gene: TRBV18
abundance: many
j_gene: TRBJ1-1
d_gene: .
CDR3nt: TGTGCCAGCTCACCGGGACAGAACACTGAAGCTTTCTTT
CDR3aa: CASSPGQNTEAFF

v_gene: TRBV6-1
abundance: many
j_gene: TRBJ2-5
d_gene: .
CDR3nt: TGTGCCAGCAGCTGGAGGGCCGGGCGGGACACCCAGTACTTC
CDR3aa: CASSWRAGRDTQYF

v_gene: TRBV19
abundance: many
j_gene: TRBJ1-5
d_gene: .
CDR3nt: TGTGCCAGTAGCGTAGTCAATAGCAATCAGCCCCAGCATTTT
CDR3aa: CASSVVNSNQPQHF

v_gene: TRBV13
abundance: few
j_gene: TRBJ2-7
d_gene: TRBD1
CDR3nt: TGTGCCAGCAGCGGTCAGGGGGCGCGTTACCACGAGCAGTACTTC
CDR3aa: CASSGQGARYHEQYF

v_gene: TRBV6-1
abundance: many
j_gene: TRBJ2-7
d_gene: .
CDR3nt: TGTGCCAGCAGCCTCGGGACAACTCTTTACGAGCAGTACTTC
CDR3aa: CASSLGTTLYEQYF

v_gene: TRBV13
abundance: many
j_gene: TRBJ2-7
d_gene: .
CDR3nt: TGTGCCAGCAGCTTAGGCCAGGGCCCGGAGTTC
CDR3aa: CASSLGQGPEF

v_gene: TRBV12-3/TRBV12-4
abundance: .
j_gene: TRBJ1-2
d_gene: .
CDR3nt: TGTGCCAGCGGGGAAAGGGAACTCTATGGCTACACCTTC
CDR3aa: CASGERELYGYTF

v_gene: TRBV7-2
abundance: many
j_gene: TRBJ1-5
d_gene: .
CDR3nt: TGTGCCAGCAGCCTTCTTGGACGGGGAGGGGGACCCCAGCATTTT
CDR3aa: CASSLLGRGGGPQHF

v_gene: TRBV11-2
abundance: few
j_gene: TRBJ2-6
d_gene: TRBD2
CDR3nt: TGTGCCAGCAGCTGGGGAGGGCAGCCAGGGCTAAGTGGGGCCAACGTCCTGACTTTC
CDR3aa: CASSWGGQPGLSGANVLTF

v_gene: TRBV25-1
abundance: .
j_gene: TRBJ2-7
d_gene: TRBD2
CDR3nt: TGTGCCAGCGCAGTGGGCGGGGGTTCCTACGAGCAGTACTTC
CDR3aa: CASAVGGGSYEQYF

v_gene: TRBV20-1
abundance: many
j_gene: TRBJ2-5
d_gene: .
CDR3nt: TGCAGTGCTGACACAGAGTTAGAGACCCAGTACTTC
CDR3aa: CSADTELETQYF

v_gene: TRBV12-3/TRBV12-4
abundance: many
j_gene: TRBJ2-5
d_gene: TRBD1
CDR3nt: TGTGCCAGCAGTGTACCCGGGACAGGGAAGCCCCAGTACTTC
CDR3aa: CASSVPGTGKPQYF

v_gene: TRBV6-2/TRBV6-3
abundance: many
j_gene: TRBJ2-5
d_gene: .
CDR3nt: TGTGCCAGCAGCGCCTACAGAGGGGTCCAAGAGACCCAGTACTTC
CDR3aa: CASSAYRGVQETQYF

v_gene: TRBV6-2/TRBV6-3
abundance: many
j_gene: TRBJ2-7
d_gene: TRBD2
CDR3nt: TGTGCCACCGCCCCGGGAGGACCATCCTACGAGCAGTACTTC
CDR3aa: CATAPGGPSYEQYF

v_gene: TRBV5-1
abundance: many
j_gene: TRBJ2-5
d_gene: .
CDR3nt: TGCGCCAGCAGCGCTTCGGAGACCCAGTACTTC
CDR3aa: CASSASETQYF

v_gene: TRBV20-1
abundance: many
j_gene: TRBJ2-5
d_gene: TRBD2
CDR3nt: TGCAGTGCTACCGCACCGGGACTAGCGGTCCGAGAGACCCAGTACTTC
CDR3aa: CSATAPGLAVRETQYF